The 32 T cell receptor beta chains below were found in one sample sequenced in a study of shared clonotypes between healthy human individuals (dated by TCRdb to about 2020). To prepare the library, the immunoSEQ multiplex PCR assay was applied. The clones in this table, taken by TCRdb from immuneACCESS, are in-frame only. Not every clone is retained; where verified, under half of the shortfall comes from an unresolved V gene, and the cause of the rest is unknown. The sample includes about 1.1 million clones, with approximately 80% observed a single time. Approximately 0.5% of the sample lies in the top ten. Sequenced material: memory CD4+ T cells from PBMCs. The sample's cell subset or site label, in plain terms: CD45RA-negative fraction. These TCRs come from a man between 18 and 29 years old in good health. Some clones in this sample may be carry-over from other donors' samples.

J is TRBJ2-3 and V is TRBV9; 12 positions agree with TRBD2. This CDR3 has 17 amino acids. After removal of 4 bases from V and 1 base from J, the junction contained 7 bases not matched to a gene. The germline gives CDR1 SGDLS, CDR2 YYNGEE. This CDR3 reads CASSLRLAGEGTDTQYF. DNA of the CDR3: TGTGCCAGCAGCTTAAGACTAGCGGGAGAGGGCACAGATACGCAGTATTTT.

The V and J genes are TRBV7-9 and TRBJ2-7; D is undetermined. This CDR3 region has 14 residues. Trimming removed 1 base from V and 1 base from J, with 8 bases in between. CDR1 and CDR2 from the germline V gene are SEHNR and FQNEAQ (reference sequence). In nucleotides, the CDR3 is TGTGCCAGCAGCTTAGGGGCTTCATCCTACGAGCAGTACTTC. Its translation is CASSLGASSYEQYF.

This chain uses TRBV7-8 with TRBJ2-2; 8 bases match TRBD1. Germline loops: CDR1 SGHVS, CDR2 FQNEAQ. V was pared by 5 bases and J by 7 bases, with 18 bases of the junction left unmatched. The CDR3 covers 18 residues. CDR3 sequence reads: CASSDTVRTGSVGGELFF. The CDR3 DNA follows: TGTGCCAGCAGCGACACAGTTAGGACAGGGAGCGTCGGCGGGGAGCTGTTTTTT.

The chain recombines TRBV7-2 with TRBJ2-7; 9 bases are a match to TRBD2. The CDR3 length is 14 residues. After removal of 2 bases from V and 4 bases from J, the junction contained 3 bases not matched to a gene. Germline CDR1 reads SGHTA; CDR2 reads FQGNSA. CDR3 loop: CASSLLAGTYEQYF. The CDR3 DNA reads as TGTGCCAGCAGCTTACTAGCGGGAACTTACGAGCAGTACTTC.

The chain has TRBV28 and TRBJ2-5; D ambiguous. The CDR3 extends over 14 amino acids. V lost 5 bases to trimming and J lost 7 bases, with 17 bases between them. In germline, CDR1 is MDHEN, CDR2 SYDVKM. The CDR3 coding sequence is TGTGCCAGCAGTACCTCTCGCTCAGGTGGGACCCAGTACTTC. Translating gives CASSTSRSGGTQYF.

The chain is built from TRBV30 and TRBJ2-7; the D gene could be TRBD1 or TRBD2 (5 bases each). This CDR3 contains 12 residues. The V and J ends lost 6 bases and 3 bases respectively, with 12 bases between them. CDR1 and CDR2 (germline): GTSNPN, SVGIG (reference sequence). DNA of the CDR3: TGTGCCTGTTGGGACCGAGACTACGAGCAGTACTTC. Its protein is CACWDRDYEQYF.

V and J are TRBV2 and TRBJ2-4; 9 bases fit TRBD1. Per germline, CDR1 SNHLY and CDR2 FYNNEI. V shed 5 bases and J 0 bases; nucleotides not matched to a gene: 2. This CDR3 has 15 residues. In DNA, the CDR3 is TGTGCCAGCAGTACAGGGGGCTCAGCCAAAAACATTCAGTACTTC. Translating gives CASSTGGSAKNIQYF. Full variable domain (rest looked up from reference TRBV2 and TRBJ2-4): EPEVTQTPSHQVTQMGQEVILRCVPISNHLYFYWYRQILGQKVEFLVSFYNNEISEKSEIFDDQFSVERPDGSNFTLKIRSTKLEDSAMYFCASSTGGSAKNIQYFGAGTRLSVL.

This clone has more than one count but fewer than ten. This sequence joins TRBV7-9 and TRBJ2-1; TRBD2 aligns across 8 bases. V gave up 6 bases and J gave up 3 bases; unmatched junction bases: 7. The CDR3 is 15 amino acids. Germline CDR1 SEHNR, CDR2 FQNEAQ (reference sequence). The DNA for the CDR3 is TGTGCCAGCAGTTTAACGGGACTAGGCTACAATGAGCAGTTCTTC. This translates into CASSLTGLGYNEQFF. The variable domain in full, with the rest retrieved from reference TRBV7-9 and TRBJ2-1, is DTGVSQNPRHKITKRGQNVTFRCDPISEHNRLYWYRQTLGQGPEFLTYFQNEAQLEKSRLLSDRFSAERPKGSFSTLEIQRTEQGDSAMYLCASSLTGLGYNEQFFGPGTRLTVL.

The chain uses TRBV2 and TRBJ1-4; D not resolved. Trimming cost V 6 bases and J 7 bases, with 21 bases left between them. In germline, CDR1 is SNHLY, CDR2 FYNNEI. This CDR3 has 16 residues. The CDR3 reads CASSDVGRLFSEKLFF. As DNA, the CDR3 is TGTGCCAGCAGCGATGTTGGACGGCTTTTTTCTGAAAAACTGTTTTTT. Looking up the rest from reference TRBV2 and TRBJ1-4 gives the full variable domain: EPEVTQTPSHQVTQMGQEVILRCVPISNHLYFYWYRQILGQKVEFLVSFYNNEISEKSEIFDDQFSVERPDGSNFTLKIRSTKLEDSAMYFCASSDVGRLFSEKLFFGSGTQLSVL.

This chain connects TRBV2 to TRBJ1-3; tentatively, D is TRBD1 (5 bases). The CDR3 contains 12 residues. The V and J ends lost 6 bases and 9 bases respectively, with 12 bases between them. CDR1 and CDR2 from the germline V gene are SNHLY and FYNNEI. The CDR3 DNA reads as TGTGCCAGCAGGGGGGAGTTGGTCACCATATATTTT. This translates into CASRGELVTIYF.

The gene calls are TRBV27 and TRBJ2-5; D possibly corresponds to TRBD2 (6 bases). Trimming left V 2 bases short and J 5 bases short, with 9 bases between. Germline V gives CDR1 MNHEY, CDR2 SMNVEV (reference sequence). The CDR3 is made up of 13 amino acids. The CDR3 reads CASSLRAGETQYF. The CDR3 DNA is TGTGCCAGCAGTTTACGGGCGGGGGAGACCCAGTACTTC.

This clone was detected only a few times. This chain connects TRBV29-1 to TRBJ1-1; the D gene is possibly TRBD1 (6 bases). CDR1 is SQVTM, CDR2 ANQGSEA, per germline. The CDR3 loop spans 13 amino acids. The V gene lost 6 bases and the J gene lost 0 bases, with 11 bases spanning the gap. CDR3 DNA sequence: TGCAGCGTCCGGACAGCCATGAACACTGAAGCTTTCTTT. Translating gives CSVRTAMNTEAFF.

This clone was seen a handful of times. The V and J genes are TRBV11-3 and TRBJ1-1; D is unresolved. The germline V gene has CDR1 SGHNT and CDR2 YENEEA. The CDR3 consists of 13 residues. The V end lost 1 base, the J end lost 1 base, and 4 bases lay between the germline ends. The CDR3 DNA reads TGTGCCAGCAGCTTAGTAGGGAACACTGAAGCTTTCTTT. Encoded protein: CASSLVGNTEAFF.

The chain joins TRBV7-2 to TRBJ1-2, with a possible D match to TRBD1 (5 bases). V was pared by 5 bases and J by 3 bases, with 13 bases between. Germline V CDR1 and CDR2: SGHTA, FQGNSA. The CDR3 is 14 amino acids. The CDR3 protein is CASSPARAYYGYTF. CDR3 coding DNA: TGTGCCAGCAGCCCTGCCAGGGCCTACTATGGCTACACCTTC. Variable domain in full (rest from reference TRBV7-2 and TRBJ1-2): GAGVSQSPSNKVTEKGKDVELRCDPISGHTALYWYRQSLGQGLEFLIYFQGNSAPDKSGLPSDRFSAERTGGSVSTLTIQRTQQEDSAVYLCASSPARAYYGYTFGSGTRLTVV.

In this sample, this clone turned up a few times. This chain links TRBV6-5 with TRBJ1-3; D is perhaps TRBD1 (6 bases). The germline V and J ends were trimmed by 7 bases and 0 bases, with 13 bases remaining between them. This CDR3 is built from 15 residues. Germline loops: CDR1 MNHEY, CDR2 SVGAGI. Here the CDR3 DNA reads TGTGCCAGCAAGATAGGACAGAGCTCTGGAAACACCATATATTTT. It is translated as CASKIGQSSGNTIYF.

The gene calls are TRBV10-3 and TRBJ1-4; D is perhaps TRBD1 (5 bases). Trimming cost V 11 bases and J 0 bases, with 10 bases left between them. The CDR3 contains 13 residues. CDR1 is ENHRY and CDR2 is SYGVKD in the germline V gene. The CDR3 nucleotides read TGTGCCTCGGGGGAGGCAACTAATGAAAAACTGTTTTTT. Translated, it gives CASGEATNEKLFF.

This clone was seen only a few times. The rearrangement links TRBV5-1 to TRBJ1-4, with D unclear. Germline loops: CDR1 SGHRS, CDR2 YFSETQ. Trimming took 0 bases from V and 3 from J, leaving 9 bases between them. There are 15 residues in the CDR3. CDR3 in amino acids: CASSLGVKANEKLFF. CDR3 in DNA: TGCGCCAGCAGCTTGGGAGTCAAGGCTAATGAAAAACTGTTTTTT. The variable domain in full, completed from reference TRBV5-1 and TRBJ1-4, reads KAGVTQTPRYLIKTRGQQVTLSCSPISGHRSVSWYQQTPGQGLQFLFEYFSETQRNKGNFPGRFSGRQFSNSRSEMNVSTLELGDSALYLCASSLGVKANEKLFFGSGTQLSVL.

V gene TRBV7-9 combines with J gene TRBJ2-3, with D possibly called TRBD1 or TRBD2 (5 bases each). V lost 5 bases to trimming and J lost 2 bases, with 17 bases between them. CDR1 is SEHNR and CDR2 is FQNEAQ in the germline V gene (reference sequence). The CDR3 runs to 16 residues. The CDR3 region is CASSRGLTGITDTQYF. CDR3 DNA sequence: TGTGCCAGCAGCCGGGGCTTGACGGGGATCACAGATACGCAGTATTTT.

The V and J genes are TRBV11-2 and TRBJ2-4; TRBD2 aligns across 9 bases. The junction had 10 bases not matched to a gene; V was cut back by 1 base and J by 9 bases. CDR1 and CDR2 (germline): SGHAT, FQNNGV. This CDR3 has 16 amino acids. The CDR3 coding sequence is TGTGCCAGCAGCTTAGTGTCCGGCGGGAGGGAATCCATTCAGTACTTC. It codes for CASSLVSGGRESIQYF.

V and J are TRBV5-4 and TRBJ1-6; the D is unclear. Trimming shortened V by 4 bases and J by 9 bases, and 17 bases separated the two germline ends. The CDR3 sequence is 15 residues long. Germline values: CDR1 SGHNT, CDR2 YYREEE (reference sequence). This CDR3 is CASSLDRVISSPLHF. As DNA, the CDR3 is TGTGCCAGCAGCCTGGATCGGGTGATTAGTTCACCCCTCCACTTT.

The V call is TRBV7-9, the J call TRBJ1-1; the match to TRBD1 covers 12 bases. CDR1 is SEHNR and CDR2 is FQNEAQ in the germline V gene (reference sequence). The CDR3 loop spans 16 amino acids. J was trimmed by 11 bases and V by 7 bases; bases with no gene match: 17. The CDR3 loop reads CASTIGAPGQGAWAFF. CDR3 in DNA: TGTGCCAGCACCATAGGGGCGCCGGGACAGGGGGCGTGGGCTTTCTTT.

V and J are TRBV10-3 and TRBJ1-1, with TRBD1 identical over 7 bases. The CDR3 spans 15 residues. CDR1 ENHRY and CDR2 SYGVKD come from the germline V gene. The V and J ends lost 0 bases and 8 bases, in that order; junction bases with no gene match: 9. CDR3 DNA: TGTGCCATCAGTGAGTCAGGGGGCGCCTCGGCCGAAGCTTTCTTT. Protein sequence: CAISESGGASAEAFF.

In this sample, this clone turned up once. The V and J genes are TRBV28 and TRBJ1-5; D may be TRBD1 (5 bases). The ends were cut back, 4 bases at V and 4 bases at J, with 11 bases in the middle. This CDR3 contains 14 residues. Looked up from germline, CDR1 is MDHEN and CDR2 is SYDVKM. Here the CDR3 reads CASSWGRRNQPQHF. CDR3 bases: TGTGCCAGCAGTTGGGGACGGAGGAATCAGCCCCAGCATTTT.

This clone was counted between two and nine times. The chain employs TRBV19 and TRBJ2-2; D gene ambiguous. This CDR3 spans 12 amino acids. Looked up from germline, CDR1 is LNHDA and CDR2 is SQIVND (reference sequence). V lost 5 bases and J lost 12, with 13 bases in between. The CDR3 region is CASSPLGFQLFF. The CDR3 DNA sequence: TGTGCCAGTAGTCCCCTCGGGTTTCAGCTGTTTTTT.

The table lists this clone with a few counts. The chain uses TRBV11-2 and TRBJ1-1, with TRBD1 matching 7 bases. The J segment lost 6 bases and the V segment lost 5 bases, leaving 9 bases of the junction unmatched. The CDR3 is 14 residues long. Germline CDR1 reads SGHAT; CDR2 reads FQNNGV. The CDR3 loop is CASSIRGGGSEAFF. CDR3 bases: TGTGCCAGCAGCATAAGAGGGGGCGGGTCTGAAGCTTTCTTT.

The chain uses TRBV28 and TRBJ2-7; D not certain. V was shortened by 10 bases and J by 3 bases, with 7 bases between the two germline ends. The CDR3 is made up of 10 amino acids. The germline V gene has CDR1 MDHEN and CDR2 SYDVKM. The CDR3 DNA follows: TGTGCCACCGAAGACTACGAGCAGTACTTC. This sequence encodes CATEDYEQYF.

The gene calls are TRBV10-3 and TRBJ1-1; TRBD1 is a possible D gene (5 bases). The CDR3 extends over 13 amino acids. The V gene's germline CDR1 is ENHRY and CDR2 SYGVKD. V was clipped by 7 bases and J by 4 bases, with 13 bases between them. CDR3 DNA: TGTGCCATCAAACAGGTTGGGACCACTGAAGCTTTCTTT. It is translated as CAIKQVGTTEAFF.

The chain is built from TRBV6-6 and TRBJ2-6; 7 bases map to TRBD2. V shed 5 bases, J shed 1 base, and the junction held 2 bases outside the gene matches. The CDR3 sequence is 15 residues long. Germline CDR1 and CDR2: MNHNY and SVGAGI (reference sequence). The CDR3 reads CASSDGRSGANVLTF. CDR3 nucleotide sequence: TGTGCCAGCAGTGACGGGAGGTCTGGGGCCAACGTCCTGACTTTC.

Note on this clone: Other DNA sequences within the sample encode an identical CDR3. The chain carries TRBV5-1 and TRBJ2-7; TRBD1 matches at 8 bases. J was trimmed by 1 base and V by 4 bases; bases with no gene match: 4. From germline, CDR1 is SGHRS and CDR2 YFSETQ. The CDR3 extends over 14 amino acids. Here the CDR3 DNA reads TGCGCCAGCAGCGGACAGGGAGGATCCTACGAGCAGTACTTC. This translates into CASSGQGGSYEQYF.

The genes are TRBV5-1 and TRBJ2-2; D is perhaps TRBD1 (5 bases). Germline-derived CDR1 and CDR2 are SGHRS and YFSETQ. V was clipped by 0 bases and J by 4 bases, with 10 bases between them. The CDR3 is 15 residues long. The CDR3 protein is CASSLGGPGTGELFF. DNA of the CDR3: TGCGCCAGCAGCTTGGGGGGCCCGGGCACCGGGGAGCTGTTTTTT.

The rearrangement links TRBV5-4 to TRBJ2-5, with D possibly TRBD1 on 5 matching bases. The CDR3 loop spans 14 amino acids. V dropped 4 bases and J dropped 1 base, with 11 bases sitting between them. Looked up from germline, CDR1 is SGHNT and CDR2 is YYREEE (reference sequence). In DNA, the CDR3 is TGTGCCAGCAGCCCAGACAGACTCCAAGAGACCCAGTACTTC. This encodes CASSPDRLQETQYF.

The chain has TRBV10-3 and TRBJ2-1, with 8 positions matching TRBD1. The CDR3 has 15 residues. V lost 5 bases to trimming and J lost 5 bases; unmatched junction nucleotides: 8. Per germline, CDR1 ENHRY and CDR2 SYGVKD. The CDR3 here is CAISTRDRSNNEQFF. CDR3 coding DNA: TGTGCCATCAGTACCCGGGACAGGTCCAACAATGAGCAGTTCTTC.